These T cell receptor beta chains were read from a single sample in a study of blood T cell repertoires in COVID-19. Clones were sequenced by immunoSEQ multiplex PCR, and TCRdb holds only the in-frame ones, with some missing. The data contain 150,000 or so clones, roughly four fifths of them singletons. The sequencing input was peripheral blood. The origin of the receptors is a human donor with acute or convalescent COVID-19. The donor label of this sample is uncertain. Each CDR3 is given with its conserved first and last residue. The D gene is left open where the match is weak. Size values are once, few and many counts, or a class for expanded clones, and some rows have none.

v_gene	j_gene	abundance	d_gene	CDR3nt	CDR3aa
TRBV10-3	TRBJ2-7	few	TRBD2	TGTGCCATCAGTGGGACTAGCGGGGACACTAACCTGCACGAGCAGTACTTC	CAISGTSGDTNLHEQYF
TRBV18	TRBJ1-5	NA	NA	TGTGCCAGCTCACCTTCAGAGGATCAGCCCCAGCATTTT	CASSPSEDQPQHF
TRBV2	TRBJ1-1	NA	NA	TGTGCCAGCAGCCGCCGGACAGCAAACACTGAAGCTTTCTTT	CASSRRTANTEAFF
TRBV27	TRBJ1-5	few	NA	TGTGCCAGCAGGAGGAGTTTCAGGGGCGATCAGCCCCAGCATTTT	CASRRSFRGDQPQHF
TRBV18	TRBJ1-4	NA	NA	TGTGCCAGCTCACCCGGGACACCGAAGAATGAAAAACTGTTTTTT	CASSPGTPKNEKLFF
TRBV11-1	TRBJ2-1	NA	NA	TGTGCCAGCAGCTTAGTCGGGGGAAGCGGGCAGTTCTTC	CASSLVGGSGQFF
TRBV20-1	TRBJ2-3	NA	TRBD2	TGCAGTGCTAGTGGAGCGGGGGGGCCTAAAGATACGCAGTATTTT	CSASGAGGPKDTQYF
TRBV5-6	TRBJ1-5	NA	TRBD1	TGTGCCAGCAGCTTGCGTTCGGACAGGGGAAGTAAGCCCCAGCATTTT	CASSLRSDRGSKPQHF
TRBV11-2	TRBJ1-6	few	TRBD1	TGTGCCAGCAGCTCGGACAGGGGGAGCTCCTATAATTCACCCCTCCACTTT	CASSSDRGSSYNSPLHF
TRBV6-6	TRBJ1-6	NA	NA	TGTGCCACCCAGGACAGATATAATTCACCCCTCCACTTT	CATQDRYNSPLHF
TRBV14	TRBJ2-5	NA	TRBD1	TGTGCCAGCAGCCAGCGGCCGTTGGGGGGACAGGTGACCCAGTACTTC	CASSQRPLGGQVTQYF
TRBV7-9	TRBJ1-2	NA	NA	TGTGCCAGCACCGAGGGCTATGGCTACACCTTC	CASTEGYGYTF
TRBV9	TRBJ1-1	NA	NA	TGTGCCAGCAGCGTGGGGGCGAACACTGAAGCTTTCTTT	CASSVGANTEAFF
TRBV7-2	TRBJ1-2	NA	TRBD1	TGTGCCAGCAGCCCCCTGGACAGGGAAGACTATGGCTACACCTTC	CASSPLDREDYGYTF
TRBV5-6	TRBJ1-3	NA	NA	TGTGCCAGCAGCTTGGTGGGTACAGGGATTTCGGGAAACACCATATATTTT	CASSLVGTGISGNTIYF
TRBV7-9	TRBJ1-5	NA	TRBD1	TGTGCCAGCAGCTTAGGACAGGGGGGTCAGCCCCAGCATTTT	CASSLGQGGQPQHF
TRBV6-1	TRBJ1-6	NA	NA	TGTGCCAGCAGTGAACGGACAGCTCTTAATTCACCCCTCCACTTT	CASSERTALNSPLHF
TRBV19	TRBJ1-2	few	NA	TGTGCCAGTACCGGGCAGGGAAGGATCTATGGCTACACCTTC	CASTGQGRIYGYTF
TRBV18	TRBJ1-3	NA	NA	TGTGCCAGCTCACCTAACCAGGGAAACACCATATATTTT	CASSPNQGNTIYF
TRBV7-2	TRBJ1-1	NA	NA	TGTGCCAGCAGCTTCCTACCGGGGAACACTGAAGCTTTCTTT	CASSFLPGNTEAFF
TRBV5-4	TRBJ2-5	NA	TRBD2	TGTGCCAGCAGCGCGCCGGGACTAGCGTCAGAGACCCAGTACTTC	CASSAPGLASETQYF
TRBV5-6	TRBJ1-3	NA	NA	TGTGCCAGCACCTTACGACAGGAAAGGTACTACTCTGGAAACACCATATATTTT	CASTLRQERYYSGNTIYF
TRBV2	TRBJ1-2	NA	TRBD1	TGTGCCAGCAGTAGGACAGGGGGCTATGGCTACACCTTC	CASSRTGGYGYTF
TRBV10-3	TRBJ1-1	NA	TRBD1	TGTGCCACTGCAGGGGGGTCGGACACTGAAGCTTTCTTT	CATAGGSDTEAFF
TRBV19	TRBJ2-7	NA	TRBD2	TGTGCCGGTAGTAAAGGGTTCTGGACTAGCGGGAACTACGAGCAGTACTTC	CAGSKGFWTSGNYEQYF
TRBV9	TRBJ1-2	NA	TRBD1	TGTGCCAGCAGCGTAGAGAGTTATGGTACAGGGGGTATCTATGGCTACACCTTC	CASSVESYGTGGIYGYTF
TRBV29-1	TRBJ2-3	NA	TRBD2	TGCAGCGTTGAAGAAGGACCGACCGGGACTAGCGGGGGGGCTTCGACAGATACGCAGTATTTT	CSVEEGPTGTSGGASTDTQYF
TRBV11-2	TRBJ2-5	NA	NA	TGTGCCAGCAGTCAGGCTCGGGAGACCCAGTACTTC	CASSQARETQYF
TRBV18	TRBJ2-7	NA	NA	TGTGCCAGCTCACAAGGCGGGGCCTACGAGCAGTACTTC	CASSQGGAYEQYF
TRBV4-1	TRBJ1-2	NA	NA	TGCGCCAGCAGCCCCTCCCCGGTCCCTCAGGAAGGCTACACCTTC	CASSPSPVPQEGYTF
TRBV6-5	TRBJ2-7	NA	TRBD1	TGTGCCAGCAAGAGGGACAGTGTTTCCTACGAGCAGTACTTC	CASKRDSVSYEQYF
TRBV7-9	TRBJ2-2	few	NA	TGTGCCAGCAGCTTGGACTCAGTTGACCCCGGGGAGCTGTTTTTT	CASSLDSVDPGELFF
TRBV27	TRBJ2-7	NA	TRBD1	TGTGCCAGCAGTGGACAGGGTAGCCCCTACGAGCAGTACTTC	CASSGQGSPYEQYF
TRBV30	TRBJ1-2	NA	NA	TGTGCCTGGAGTGTACTCTATCCGCAGGGCAACTATGGCTACACCTTC	CAWSVLYPQGNYGYTF
TRBV7-9	TRBJ2-3	NA	NA	TGTGCCAGCAGCCCCCGAGGGCCAGATACGCAGTATTTT	CASSPRGPDTQYF
TRBV30	TRBJ1-5	NA	NA	TGTGCCTGGAGTGGGCAGGCCCATCAGCCCCAGCATTTT	CAWSGQAHQPQHF
TRBV5-1	TRBJ1-3	NA	NA	TGCGCCAGCAGCTTCGGGACATCTGGAAACACCATATATTTT	CASSFGTSGNTIYF
TRBV6-5	TRBJ2-7	once	TRBD1	TGTGCCAGCAGTTCTCCGGGACAGTCTGTTGAGCAGTACTTC	CASSSPGQSVEQYF
TRBV6-2/TRBV6-3	TRBJ2-7	NA	TRBD2	TGTGCCAGCAGTTCCGGGTCAGCGGGGGTTTACGAGCAGTACTTC	CASSSGSAGVYEQYF